The 6 T cell receptor beta chains below were found in one sample sequenced in a study of control samples from healthy donors and cancer patients (dated by TCRdb to between 2020 and 2021). Preparation of the library involved the immunoSEQ multiplex PCR assay. TCRdb carries this immuneACCESS record with in-frame sequences only. Its versions omit some clonotypes, under half of them owing to an unresolved V gene in the studies checked, with the rest unexplained. Within this sample are about 10,000 clones, with roughly 93% of them counted one time only. The ten largest clonotypes hold about 21% of the sample. Input material: PBMCs. The receptors originated from a man between 60 and 70 years old with colorectal cancer.

The CDR3 nucleotides are TGTGCCAGCAGCCCTCTCGGGGGGGGCCCCGCCGACTACGAGCAGTACTTC. Amino acid sequence: CASSPLGGGPADYEQYF. The chain couples TRBV11-2 to TRBJ2-7; TRBD2 matches at 8 bases. Trimming took 5 bases from V and 3 from J; bases not matched to a gene: 15. Per the germline V gene, CDR1 is SGHAT and CDR2 is FQNNGV. The CDR3 runs to 17 residues.

This chain joins TRBV4-3 and TRBJ1-1; 7 nucleotides align to TRBD1. V lost 0 bases and J lost 0; bases outside the gene matches: 10. CDR1 is LGHNA, CDR2 YSLEER, per germline. The CDR3 is 18 residues long. CDR3 loop: CASSQDVVVGQLNTEAFF. The DNA for the CDR3 is TGCGCCAGCAGCCAAGATGTGGTCGTGGGACAGCTGAACACTGAAGCTTTCTTT.

This chain links TRBV15 with TRBJ2-3, with D possibly TRBD2 on 6 matching bases. Germline lookup yields CDR1 LNHNV and CDR2 YYDKDF (reference sequence). V dropped 0 bases and J dropped 2 bases, with 12 bases sitting between them. The CDR3 runs 16 residues. CDR3 sequence (DNA): TGTGCCACCAGCAGAGATCGGACTACTATCACAGATACGCAGTATTTT. This translates into CATSRDRTTITDTQYF.

This sequence joins TRBV6-5 and TRBJ2-5; D is possibly TRBD1 or TRBD2 (5 bases each). This CDR3 has 13 residues. CDR1 is MNHEY, CDR2 SVGAGI, per germline. The V and J ends lost 4 bases and 7 bases respectively, with 13 bases between them. The CDR3 sequence is CASSWDPWGTQYF. CDR3 bases: TGTGCCAGCAGTTGGGACCCTTGGGGGACCCAGTACTTC.

J is TRBJ1-2 and V is TRBV6-1; maybe TRBD1 (6 bases). Germline CDR1 is MNHNS and CDR2 is SASEGT. The CDR3 is 16 amino acids. Trimming shortened V by 3 bases and J by 0 bases, and 14 bases separated the two germline ends. The CDR3 region has the DNA TGTGCCAGCAGTGAGGTTCGCAGGACAGCTAACTATGGCTACACCTTC. Protein product: CASSEVRRTANYGYTF.

J is TRBJ1-2 and V is TRBV6-5; tentative D call: TRBD1 (6 bases). V lost 7 bases, J lost 8 bases, and 20 bases lay in between. CDR3 length: 14 amino acids. In germline, CDR1 is MNHEY, CDR2 SVGAGI. The CDR3 nucleotides read TGTGCCAGCAAAATCACAAGGACAGACTGGGGCTACACCTTC. It translates to CASKITRTDWGYTF.